The 20 T cell receptor beta chains given below trace back to one sample, sequenced in a study of vaccination effects on CD4 cells after COVID-19. Their cognate antigens are unknown. This table comes from immunoSEQ multiplex PCR, and its TCRdb copy is limited to in-frame clones, with some not included. The table has 55,000 to 90,000 clones, roughly 73% seen once. Peptide-pool stimulation followed by sequencing identified expanded antigen-specific CD4+ clonotypes in the ViraFEST assay. Upon completion of approximately ten days in culture, CD4+ T cells were isolated. PCR-confirmed SARS-CoV-2 infection occurred in the person between March and December 2020. The input for sequencing was CD4+ T cells from PBMCs cultured with HIV peptides, taken before COVID-19 vaccination. Subset noted: HIV-1 Nef peptide pool negative control/reference culture. The receptor source for this set is a human donor who had a prior SARS-CoV-2 infection.

This clone was counted between two and nine times. This sequence joins TRBV6-6 and TRBJ2-7, with D unclear. Per the germline V gene, CDR1 is MNHNY and CDR2 is SVGAGI (reference sequence). The CDR3 runs 14 residues. Trimming took off 0 bases at V and 3 bases at J, with 9 bases between the two ends. CDR3 sequence: CASSYSSSFYEQYF. DNA of the CDR3: TGTGCCAGCAGTTACTCGTCTAGTTTCTACGAGCAGTACTTC.

The V and J genes are TRBV29-1 and TRBJ2-5; D is unclear. The CDR3 runs 14 residues. Trimming removed 6 bases at V and 3 bases at J, with 17 bases between. The V gene's germline CDR1 is SQVTM and CDR2 ANQGSEA. The chain's CDR3 is CSVVRTGTKETQYF. Written as DNA, the CDR3 is TGCAGCGTGGTTCGGACGGGCACTAAAGAGACCCAGTACTTC.

This sequence joins TRBV3-1 (or the pseudogene TRBV3-2) and TRBJ2-4, with D hard to call. V lost 1 base to trimming and J lost 5 bases, with 15 bases between them. Germline loops: CDR1 LGHDT, CDR2 YNNKEL (reference sequence). The CDR3 spans 16 residues. CDR3 DNA sequence: TGTGCCAGCAGCCAAGCAAACTGGAAAATAGAAAACATTCAGTACTTC. It translates to CASSQANWKIENIQYF.

The chain has TRBV19 and TRBJ2-5; D call uncertain. V gave up 5 bases and J gave up 1 base, with 5 bases separating them. This CDR3 contains 12 residues. Germline V gene data show CDR1 as LNHDA and CDR2 as SQIVND (reference sequence). CDR3 region: CASSAVQETQYF. In DNA form, the CDR3 reads TGTGCCAGTAGTGCCGTCCAAGAGACCCAGTACTTC.

The chain is built from TRBV3-1 (or the pseudogene TRBV3-2) and TRBJ2-1; possible D gene TRBD2, 7 bases. Germline lookup yields CDR1 LGHDT and CDR2 YNNKEL (reference sequence). V was shortened by 4 bases and J by 0 bases, with 16 bases between the two germline ends. The CDR3 covers 17 residues. The CDR3 bases are TGTGCCAGCAGCCCGGATTGGGGGGGGCACTCCTACAATGAGCAGTTCTTC. Its protein is CASSPDWGGHSYNEQFF.

This clone was picked up a small number of times. This chain uses TRBV10-3 with TRBJ1-5; tentatively, D is TRBD1 (5 bases). Germline values: CDR1 ENHRY, CDR2 SYGVKD. This CDR3 comprises 13 residues. Trimming left V 9 bases short and J 0 bases short, with 9 bases between. The CDR3 sequence is CAICRDSNQPQHF. CDR3 nucleotides: TGTGCCATTTGCAGGGATAGCAATCAGCCCCAGCATTTT.

The rearrangement joins TRBV9 to TRBJ2-7; no clear D gene. The CDR3 sequence is 13 residues long. The germline V gene encodes CDR1 SGDLS and CDR2 YYNGEE. Trimming shortened V by 0 bases and J by 3 bases, and 7 bases separated the two germline ends. The CDR3 nucleotides are TGTGCCAGCAGCGTAGCTCCGAGCTACGAGCAGTACTTC. This translates into CASSVAPSYEQYF.

The V call is TRBV30, the J call TRBJ2-1; 12 bases fit TRBD2. The J segment lost 6 bases and the V segment lost 2 bases, leaving 8 bases of the junction unmatched. The length of the CDR3 is 16 residues. Germline loops: CDR1 GTSNPN, CDR2 SVGIG (reference sequence). CDR3 sequence (DNA): TGTGCCTGGAGTAAAGGAGGACTAGCGGGAACCAATGAGCAGTTCTTC. This gives the protein CAWSKGGLAGTNEQFF.

This rearrangement joins TRBV7-9 to TRBJ2-3; TRBD1 matches 8 bases. Germline trimming cut 5 bases from V and 4 bases from J; bases unmatched to any gene: 8. This CDR3 region has 15 residues. Germline CDR1 reads SEHNR; CDR2 reads FQNEAQ (reference sequence). The CDR3 bases are TGTGCCAGCAGCCGAGGACAGGGAGCAGCAGATACGCAGTATTTT. Its protein is CASSRGQGAADTQYF.

V gene TRBV11-2 combines with J gene TRBJ1-5; D is unresolved. Germline V CDR1 and CDR2: SGHAT, FQNNGV. Trimming removed 1 base from V and 5 bases from J, with 6 bases in between. The CDR3 is 13 residues long. DNA for the CDR3: TGTGCCAGCAGCTTAGGATCCCATCAGCCCCAGCATTTT. The encoded protein is CASSLGSHQPQHF.

The rearrangement uses TRBV9 and TRBJ1-4; 8 bases align to TRBD1. Germline CDR1 is SGDLS and CDR2 is YYNGEE. V trimming: 2 bases; J trimming: 8 bases; junction bases outside the gene matches: 11. The CDR3 contains 16 residues. CDR3 protein: CASSVSQGAPGEKLFF. The CDR3 bases are TGTGCCAGCAGCGTCTCGCAGGGGGCGCCGGGGGAAAAACTGTTTTTT.

The chain has TRBV15 and TRBJ1-5; D perhaps matches TRBD1 (6 bases). Germline lookup yields CDR1 LNHNV and CDR2 YYDKDF (reference sequence). Deletions cut 2 bases from V and 4 bases from J, with 24 bases between. This CDR3 is 19 amino acids long. Here the CDR3 DNA reads TGTGCCACCAGCAGACCGGGGGGACCGGCTACAGGGTTTAATCAGCCCCAGCATTTT. Its protein is CATSRPGGPATGFNQPQHF.

This chain joins TRBV15 and TRBJ2-1, with D unclear. CDR1 and CDR2 from the germline V gene are LNHNV and YYDKDF (reference sequence). This CDR3 has 15 residues. V was clipped by 0 bases and J by 0 bases, with 6 bases between them. CDR3 in DNA: TGTGCCACCAGCAGAGACGGTGACTCCTACAATGAGCAGTTCTTC. Translation gives CATSRDGDSYNEQFF.

V usage is TRBV6-2 or TRBV6-3 and J usage is TRBJ2-2; TRBD1 matches at 9 bases. The CDR3 loop spans 16 amino acids. V shed 6 bases and J 2 bases; nucleotides not matched to a gene: 7. The germline gives CDR1 MNHEY, CDR2 SVGEGT. The CDR3 region has the DNA TGTGCCAGCAGCGGGACAGGGCCCCCTAACACCGGGGAGCTGTTTTTT. It encodes CASSGTGPPNTGELFF.

The chain carries TRBV5-5 and TRBJ2-1; tentative D call: TRBD1 (7 bases). From germline, CDR1 is SGHKS and CDR2 YYEKEE (reference sequence). CDR3 length: 16 residues. V lost 0 bases, J lost 4 bases, and 14 bases lay in between. The CDR3 sequence: CASSLDPRGAYNEQFF. The CDR3 bases are TGTGCCAGCAGCTTGGACCCCAGGGGGGCTTACAATGAGCAGTTCTTC.

The gene calls are TRBV5-1 and TRBJ1-1, with D unresolved. Between the trimmed V and J ends, which lost 1 base and 4 bases, there was a span of 11 bases. Germline V gene sequence: CDR1 SGHRS, CDR2 YFSETQ. CDR3 size: 14 residues. The CDR3 coding sequence is TGCGCCAGCAGCTTGAGTCCGGGGAGCACTGAAGCTTTCTTT. Its protein is CASSLSPGSTEAFF. Full variable domain (outside the CDR3, taken from reference TRBV5-1 and TRBJ1-1): KAGVTQTPRYLIKTRGQQVTLSCSPISGHRSVSWYQQTPGQGLQFLFEYFSETQRNKGNFPGRFSGRQFSNSRSEMNVSTLELGDSALYLCASSLSPGSTEAFFGQGTRLTVV.

The rearrangement uses TRBV5-1 and TRBJ1-1, with 12 bases that match TRBD1. Germline values: CDR1 SGHRS, CDR2 YFSETQ. This CDR3 has 16 amino acids. V gave up 5 bases and J gave up 2 bases; unmatched junction bases: 7. CDR3 sequence: CASRTGTGGFNTEAFF. In DNA form, the CDR3 reads TGCGCCAGCAGAACCGGGACAGGGGGCTTTAACACTGAAGCTTTCTTT.

The chain carries TRBV10-3 and TRBJ2-3; TRBD2 matches at 10 bases. CDR3 length: 12 residues. The trim removed 10 bases at V and 5 bases at J, leaving 3 bases unmatched. Germline V CDR1 and CDR2: ENHRY, SYGVKD. The CDR3: CATGLAVDTQYF. The CDR3, as DNA: TGTGCCACAGGACTAGCGGTAGATACGCAGTATTTT.

CDR3 DNA sequence: TGTGCCAACGAGAGGGGCAGGGGAACAGATACGCAGTATTTT. Translated: CANERGRGTDTQYF. The chain recombines TRBV6-4 with TRBJ2-3; a possible D gene is TRBD1 (6 bases). CDR1 and CDR2 from the germline V gene are MRHNA and SNTAGT. Trimming took 10 bases from V and 3 from J, leaving 17 bases between them. The CDR3 totals 14 residues.

This clone was seen a single time. At one of its ends the junction is not consistent with the germline gene, which may arise from a read error. The J gene is TRBJ2-2, the V gene TRBV6-5; D is undetermined. The V gene's germline CDR1 is MNHEY and CDR2 SVGAGI. The CDR3 runs 15 residues. The CDR3 DNA is TGTGCCAGCAGTTACCAACCAAAACACACCGTGGAGCTGTTTTTT. Translated: CASSYQPKHTVELFF.